This T cell receptor beta chain stems from a study of blood T cells in healthy people across ages. CDR3 length equals 15 residues. A second PCR, run for about 7 to 11 cycles, used a sample-barcoded 5' primer plus a J-beta primer mix. TCRdb fed the 5' RACE reads into MiXCR, producing one record per CDR3 protein. The sample records hundreds of thousands of distinct CDR3 sequences, more than 40% being singletons. The sequenced material came from blood. The sequence was obtained from a woman in her fifties or sixties in good health. This sequence joins TRBV12-3 or TRBV12-4 and TRBJ2-5, with D possibly being TRBD1 (7 bases). The J call is doubtful: the DNA matches TRBJ2-1 better. CDR3 residues: CASSSRGENQETQFF. CDR3 in DNA: TGTGCCAGCAGTTCCAGGGGGGAGAACCAAGAGACCCAGTTCTTC.